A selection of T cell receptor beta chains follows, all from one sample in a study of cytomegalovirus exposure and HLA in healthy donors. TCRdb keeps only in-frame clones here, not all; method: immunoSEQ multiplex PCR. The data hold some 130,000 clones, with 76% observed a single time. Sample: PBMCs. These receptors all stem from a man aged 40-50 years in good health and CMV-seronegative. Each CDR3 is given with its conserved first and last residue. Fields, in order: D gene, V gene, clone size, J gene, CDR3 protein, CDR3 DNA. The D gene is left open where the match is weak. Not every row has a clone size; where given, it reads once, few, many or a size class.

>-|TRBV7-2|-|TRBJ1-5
CASSPPGGSNQPQHF
TGTGCCAGCAGCCCGCCGGGGGGAAGCAATCAGCCCCAGCATTTT
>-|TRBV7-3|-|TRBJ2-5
CASSLGAGETQYF
TGTGCCAGCAGCTTAGGGGCTGGAGAGACCCAGTACTTC
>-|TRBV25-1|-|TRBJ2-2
CASSEYPTGKNTGELFF
TGTGCCAGCAGTGAATATCCCACAGGGAAGAACACCGGGGAGCTGTTTTTT
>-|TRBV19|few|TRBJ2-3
CASRGAGAVTDTQYF
TGTGCCAGTAGGGGGGCGGGAGCGGTGACAGATACGCAGTATTTT
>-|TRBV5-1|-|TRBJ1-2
CASSLQTAGRDYGYTF
TGCGCCAGCAGCTTGCAAACGGCAGGGCGAGACTATGGCTACACCTTC
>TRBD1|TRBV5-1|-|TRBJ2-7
CASSYGTGDRGYEQYF
TGCGCCAGCAGCTATGGTACCGGGGACAGGGGCTACGAGCAGTACTTC
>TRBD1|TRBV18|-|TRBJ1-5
CASSPPGGTGNQPQHF
TGTGCCAGCTCACCACCGGGGGGGACAGGGAATCAGCCCCAGCATTTT
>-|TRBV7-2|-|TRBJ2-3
CASSLGRPNTDTQYF
TGTGCCAGCAGCTTAGGGAGGCCTAACACAGATACGCAGTATTTT
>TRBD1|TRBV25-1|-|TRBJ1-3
CASSVRDRAYF
TGTGCCAGCAGTGTCCGGGACAGGGCCTATTTT
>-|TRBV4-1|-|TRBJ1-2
CASSQDSTGINYGYTF
TGCGCCAGCAGCCAAGATTCAACCGGGATTAACTATGGCTACACCTTC
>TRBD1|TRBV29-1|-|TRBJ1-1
CSVGTGGTEAFF
TGCAGCGTCGGGACAGGGGGCACTGAAGCTTTCTTT
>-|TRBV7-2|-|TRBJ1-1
CASSPGYTEAFF
TGTGCCAGCAGCCCAGGATACACTGAAGCTTTCTTT
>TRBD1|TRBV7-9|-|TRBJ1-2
CASSLAGQGDGYGYTF
TGTGCCAGCAGCTTAGCGGGACAGGGGGACGGGTATGGCTACACCTTC
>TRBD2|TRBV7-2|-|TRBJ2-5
CASSFGTSGGRRGETQYF
TGTGCCAGCAGCTTTGGGACTAGCGGGGGCCGGAGGGGGGAGACCCAGTACTTC
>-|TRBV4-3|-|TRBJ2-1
CASSPSAGAAYNEQFF
TGCGCCAGCAGCCCCTCAGCAGGGGCGGCCTACAATGAGCAGTTCTTC
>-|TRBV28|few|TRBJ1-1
CASSSMGGGNTEAFF
TGTGCCAGCAGTTCTATGGGGGGAGGCAACACTGAAGCTTTCTTT
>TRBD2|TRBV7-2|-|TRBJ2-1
CASSSSSGGLPSYNEQFF
TGTGCCAGCAGCTCGTCTAGCGGGGGCCTTCCCTCCTACAATGAGCAGTTCTTC
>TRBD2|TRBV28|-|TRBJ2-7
CASRSAQGGGVYEQYF
TGTGCCAGCAGGTCCGCACAGGGCGGGGGGGTTTACGAGCAGTACTTC
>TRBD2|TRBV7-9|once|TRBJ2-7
CASSLGGGEQYF
TGTGCCAGCAGCTTAGGGGGGGGCGAGCAGTACTTC
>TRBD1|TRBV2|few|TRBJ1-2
CASSEAGQIGGYTF
TGTGCCAGCAGTGAAGCGGGACAGATTGGTGGCTACACCTTC
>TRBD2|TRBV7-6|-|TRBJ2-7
CASTLLPGGSSYEQYF
TGTGCCAGCACATTACTGCCGGGGGGAAGCTCCTACGAGCAGTACTTC
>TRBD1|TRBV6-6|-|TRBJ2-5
CASSYVPTGSRETQYF
TGTGCCAGCAGTTATGTCCCGACAGGGAGTCGGGAGACCCAGTACTTC
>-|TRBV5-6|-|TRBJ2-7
CASSLVDRPYEQYF
TGTGCCAGCAGCTTGGTGGACAGACCCTACGAGCAGTACTTC
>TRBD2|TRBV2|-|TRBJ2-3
CASSVGGGSTDTQYF
TGTGCCAGCAGTGTCGGCGGGGGGTCCACAGATACGCAGTATTTT
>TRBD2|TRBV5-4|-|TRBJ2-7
CASRLSGGPLSEQYF
TGTGCCAGCAGACTTAGCGGGGGGCCCTTGAGCGAGCAGTACTTC
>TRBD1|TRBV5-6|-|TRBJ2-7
CASSTQGVVHEQYF
TGTGCCAGCAGCACACAGGGGGTTGTCCACGAGCAGTACTTC
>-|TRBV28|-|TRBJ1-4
CASTNSEQGGEKLFF
TGTGCCAGCACCAACTCGGAGCAGGGAGGTGAAAAACTGTTTTTT
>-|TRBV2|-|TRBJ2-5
CASSVQGPQETQYF
TGTGCCAGCAGTGTACAGGGCCCTCAAGAGACCCAGTACTTC
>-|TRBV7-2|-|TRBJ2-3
CASSLQADTQYF
TGTGCCAGCAGCTTACAGGCAGATACGCAGTATTTT
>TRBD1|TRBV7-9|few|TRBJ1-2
CASSAFDRGNYGYTF
TGTGCCAGCAGCGCCTTCGACAGGGGAAACTATGGCTACACCTTC
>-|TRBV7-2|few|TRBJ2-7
CASSLGGGYSYEQYF
TGTGCCAGCAGCTTAGGCGGGGGCTACTCCTACGAGCAGTACTTC
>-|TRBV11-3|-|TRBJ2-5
CASSGLGGFETQYF
TGTGCCAGCAGCGGCCTGGGGGGTTTCGAGACCCAGTACTTC
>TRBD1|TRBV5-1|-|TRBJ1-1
CASSPDRVVTEAFF
TGCGCCAGCAGCCCGGACAGGGTCGTAACTGAAGCTTTCTTT
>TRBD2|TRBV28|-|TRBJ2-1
CASSIAGMLYEQFF
TGTGCCAGCAGTATAGCGGGAATGTTGTATGAGCAGTTCTTC
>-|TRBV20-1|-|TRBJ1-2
CSASLSFGYTF
TGCAGTGCTAGTTTGTCGTTTGGCTACACCTTC
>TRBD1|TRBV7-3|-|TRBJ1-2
CASSPGTAYGYTF
TGTGCCAGCAGCCCCGGGACAGCCTATGGCTACACCTTC
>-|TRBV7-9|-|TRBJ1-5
CASSSTDGLVNQPQHF
TGTGCCAGCAGCTCAACCGACGGGTTGGTAAATCAGCCCCAGCATTTT
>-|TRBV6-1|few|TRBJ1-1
CASSDDGGGGNTEAFF
TGTGCCAGCAGTGATGATGGGGGAGGAGGGAACACTGAAGCTTTCTTT
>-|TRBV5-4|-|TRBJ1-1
CASSLSVGVAEAFF
TGTGCCAGCAGCCTGTCCGTAGGGGTCGCTGAAGCTTTCTTT
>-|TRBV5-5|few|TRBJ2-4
CASSTRPGVIQYF
TGTGCCAGCAGCACACGACCCGGGGTCATTCAGTACTTC
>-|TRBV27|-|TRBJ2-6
CASSLGWTVPSGANVLTF
TGTGCCAGCAGTTTAGGTTGGACAGTTCCCTCTGGGGCCAACGTCCTGACTTTC
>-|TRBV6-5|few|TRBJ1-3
CASFGGGNTIYF
TGTGCCAGCTTCGGGGGTGGAAACACCATATATTTT
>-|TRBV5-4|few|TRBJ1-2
CASSFGRATGYTF
TGTGCCAGCAGCTTCGGCAGGGCGACAGGCTACACCTTC
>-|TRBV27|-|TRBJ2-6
CASSFLLGATGANVLTF
TGTGCCAGCAGTTTTCTCCTTGGGGCTACTGGGGCCAACGTCCTGACTTTC
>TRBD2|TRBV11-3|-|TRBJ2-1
CASSPWTSGEYNEQFF
TGTGCCAGCAGCCCATGGACTAGCGGGGAGTACAATGAGCAGTTCTTC
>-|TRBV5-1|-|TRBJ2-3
CASSFGTPYRDTQYF
TGCGCCAGCAGCTTCGGGACACCCTATCGAGATACGCAGTATTTT
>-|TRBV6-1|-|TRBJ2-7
CASSAPPQAQQYF
TGTGCCAGCAGTGCCCCCCCACAGGCACAGCAGTACTTC
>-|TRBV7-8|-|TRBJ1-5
CASSKTGNSNQPQHF
TGTGCCAGCAGCAAGACGGGGAATAGCAATCAGCCCCAGCATTTT
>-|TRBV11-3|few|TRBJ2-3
CASSLTKVRDTQYF
TGTGCCAGCAGCTTAACTAAGGTTCGGGATACGCAGTATTTT
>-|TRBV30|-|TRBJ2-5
CAWTGFQETQYF
TGTGCCTGGACAGGGTTTCAAGAGACCCAGTACTTC
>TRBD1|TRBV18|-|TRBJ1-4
CASSPLDRGTNEKLFF
TGTGCCAGCTCACCACTTGACAGGGGGACTAATGAAAAACTGTTTTTT
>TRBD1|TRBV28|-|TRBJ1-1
CASSLHPTGKDTEAFF
TGTGCCAGCAGTCTCCACCCGACAGGGAAGGACACTGAAGCTTTCTTT